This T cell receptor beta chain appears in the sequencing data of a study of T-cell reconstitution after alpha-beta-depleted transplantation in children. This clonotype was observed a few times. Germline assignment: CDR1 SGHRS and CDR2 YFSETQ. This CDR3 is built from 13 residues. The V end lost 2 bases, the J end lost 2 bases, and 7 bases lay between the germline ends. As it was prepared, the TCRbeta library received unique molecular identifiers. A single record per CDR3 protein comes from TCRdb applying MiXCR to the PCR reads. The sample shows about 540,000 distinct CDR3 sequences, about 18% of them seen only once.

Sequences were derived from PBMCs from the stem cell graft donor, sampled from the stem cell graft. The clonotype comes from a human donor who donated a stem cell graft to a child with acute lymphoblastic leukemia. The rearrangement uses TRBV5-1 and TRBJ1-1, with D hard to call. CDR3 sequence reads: CASSFLINTEAFF. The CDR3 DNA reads TGCGCCAGCAGCTTTCTCATCAACACTGAAGCTTTCTTT.